This TCR beta chain was recorded in a study of CD8 T cells in Susac syndrome. This CDR3 has 14 amino acids. Trimming pared 0 bases from V and 2 bases from J, leaving 7 bases between. CDR1 SGHRS and CDR2 YFSETQ come from the germline V gene. CD8+ and CD4+ T cells from blood underwent TCR beta sequencing, which was carried out in a high-throughput format. Multiple sclerosis controls were treatment-naive patients with stable or active relapsing-remitting disease. Negative isolation was used for CD8+ and CD4+ T cells and FACS enrichment for TEMRA cells. This clonotype showed up just once. Reverse transcription of about 0.5 to 1 ug RNA was carried out with random hexamers. With immunoSEQ multiplex PCR, TCR beta CDR3 was amplified across 54 Vbeta and 13 Jbeta. TCRdb used MiXCR to reprocess the immunoSEQ multiplex PCR reads, holding one entry per CDR3 protein. The sample holds 150,000 to 180,000 distinct CDR3 sequences, roughly 94% seen once.

Sequences were obtained from CD8+ T cells from PBMCs. The sequence was collected from a human donor with multiple sclerosis. J is TRBJ2-3 and V is TRBV5-1; no firm D call. CDR3: CASSLETVTDTQYF. The CDR3 DNA reads TGCGCCAGCAGCTTGGAGACTGTCACAGATACGCAGTATTTT. Filled out from reference TRBV5-1 and TRBJ2-3, the complete variable domain reads KAGVTQTPRYLIKTRGQQVTLSCSPISGHRSVSWYQQTPGQGLQFLFEYFSETQRNKGNFPGRFSGRQFSNSRSEMNVSTLELGDSALYLCASSLETVTDTQYFGPGTRLTVL.